The 28 T cell receptor beta chains reported below all come from one sample, sequenced in a study of CD8+CD57+ T cells in acquired aplastic anemia. CDR3 and TCR beta VDJ profiling relied on genomic DNA as the template. Using its own MiXCR run on the reads, TCRdb lists one record per CDR3 protein. The table has 200,000 to 250,000 distinct CDR3 sequences, approximately 35% seen once; the top ten hold roughly 1.1%. Specimen: sorted CD4+, CD8+, or CD8+CD57+ T cells (not recorded which) from PBMCs. All receptors come from a human donor in good health, serving as a control.

The V and J genes are TRBV19 and TRBJ1-6, with 8 positions matching TRBD1. Unmatched junction bases numbered 5, after V lost 6 bases and J lost 10 bases. This CDR3 has 13 residues. The germline V gene encodes CDR1 LNHDA and CDR2 SQIVND (reference sequence). For the CDR3, the DNA is TGTGCCAGTAGGACAGGGGTCTACTCACCCCTCCACTTT. It codes for CASRTGVYSPLHF.

On this clonotype itself: A much larger clone differs by one base, so this may be a read error. This chain joins TRBV11-2 and TRBJ2-3; the match to TRBD1 covers 11 bases. The J call may be incorrect, as the DNA end agrees better with TRBJ1-5. CDR1 SGHAT and CDR2 FQNNGV come from the germline V gene. The CDR3 spans 15 residues. CDR3 loop: CASSPGQGAADTQHF. The CDR3 DNA reads as TGTGCCAGCAGCCCTGGACAGGGGGCGGCGGATACGCAGCATTTT.

The V call is TRBV19, the J call TRBJ2-1; 14 nucleotides align to TRBD2. V trimming: 2 bases; J trimming: 3 bases; junction bases outside the gene matches: 6. The CDR3 has 18 residues. Per the germline V gene, CDR1 is LNHDA and CDR2 is SQIVND (reference sequence). CDR3 in amino acids: CASSILGTSGSFYNEQFF. Written as DNA, the CDR3 is TGTGCCAGTAGTATATTGGGGACTAGCGGGAGTTTCTACAATGAGCAGTTCTTC.

This clonotype was counted many times. CDR3 nucleotide sequence: TGTGCCATCAGAGCTGCGGGGATGAACACCGGGGAGCTGTTTTTT. This gives the protein CAIRAAGMNTGELFF. V usage is TRBV10-3 and J usage is TRBJ2-2; D possibly corresponds to TRBD2 (6 bases). Germline assignment: CDR1 ENHRY and CDR2 SYGVKD. Between the trimmed V and J ends, which lost 6 bases and 1 base, there was a span of 12 bases. The CDR3 runs to 15 residues.

The chain links TRBV6-4 to TRBJ2-3, with 8 bases lining up with TRBD2. In germline, CDR1 is MRHNA, CDR2 SNTAGT. The CDR3 sequence is 15 residues long. The V segment lost 8 bases and the J segment 0 bases; nucleotides outside the gene matches: 7. The CDR3 DNA is TGTGCCAGCGCCCAGAGCGGGGGTAGCACAGATACGCAGTATTTT. Its translation is CASAQSGGSTDTQYF.

In this sample, this clonotype turned up many times. V usage is TRBV19 and J usage is TRBJ1-4; D perhaps matches TRBD1 (5 bases). The germline CDR1 and CDR2 sequences are LNHDA and SQIVND (reference sequence). The CDR3 contains 18 residues. Trimming cost V 6 bases and J 0 bases, with 20 bases left between them. CDR3 DNA sequence: TGTGCCAGTAGGACCGGTAGAGGGGCGATCGCAACTAATGAAAAACTGTTTTTT. Translated, it gives CASRTGRGAIATNEKLFF.

This clonotype was picked up many times. This chain uses TRBV15 with TRBJ1-1; the D gene is possibly TRBD1 (6 bases). The germline V gene has CDR1 LNHNV and CDR2 YYDKDF (reference sequence). The V gene lost 0 bases and the J gene lost 8 bases, with 13 bases spanning the gap. The CDR3 extends over 14 amino acids. The CDR3 loop is CATSRDPGGFEAFF. The CDR3 region has the DNA TGTGCCACCAGCAGAGACCCCGGGGGCTTCGAAGCTTTCTTT.

The CDR3 DNA follows: TGCAGCGTTAGGACCCATGGCTACACCTTC. It is translated as CSVRTHGYTF. The rearrangement joins TRBV29-1 to TRBJ1-2; no reliable D call. Germline V gives CDR1 SQVTM, CDR2 ANQGSEA. Trimming pared 5 bases from V and 6 bases from J, leaving 7 bases between. The CDR3 has 10 amino acids. The whole variable domain, filled in from reference TRBV29-1 and TRBJ1-2, reads SAVISQKPSRDICQRGTSLTIQCQVDSQVTMMFWYRQQPGQSLTLIATANQGSEATYESGFVIDKFPISRPNLTFSTLTVSNMSPEDSSIYLCSVRTHGYTFGSGTRLTVV.

This clonotype has a count of ten or more. CDR3 DNA: TGTGCCATCAAGGGTCAGGACAGGGGTAATGAGCAGTTCTTC. Protein product: CAIKGQDRGNEQFF. J is TRBJ2-1 and V is TRBV10-3, with TRBD1 identical over 9 bases. V gave up 7 bases and J gave up 7 bases; unmatched junction bases: 8. Germline V CDR1 and CDR2: ENHRY, SYGVKD. The CDR3 contains 14 residues.

Ten or more counts support this clonotype. CDR3 sequence reads: CATSDPLEPNEQFF. In DNA form, the CDR3 reads TGTGCCACCAGTGACCCCCTAGAACCCAATGAGCAGTTCTTC. The chain uses TRBV24-1 and TRBJ2-1; no definite D call. The CDR3 is 14 residues long. V was cut by 4 bases and J by 6 bases, with 12 bases left in between. From germline, CDR1 is KGHDR and CDR2 SFDVKD.

This sequence joins TRBV4-1 and TRBJ2-7; D call uncertain. V dropped 0 bases and J dropped 2 bases, with 14 bases sitting between them. Germline CDR1 MGHRA, CDR2 YSYEKL. The CDR3 sequence is 16 residues long. CDR3 DNA: TGCGCCAGCAGCCAAGATGGCTTCGCTCAAACCTACGAGCAGTACTTC. As protein: CASSQDGFAQTYEQYF.

This clonotype appeared a few times. V and J are TRBV5-1 and TRBJ2-1; 14 nucleotides agree with TRBD2. The ends lost 5 bases at V and 4 bases at J; junction bases unmatched: 2. Germline V CDR1 and CDR2: SGHRS, YFSETQ. CDR3 length: 15 amino acids. The CDR3 bases are TGCGCCAGCAGGAGACTAGCGGGAGGGTACAATGAGCAGTTCTTC. This translates into CASRRLAGGYNEQFF. The full variable domain, in which reference TRBV5-1 and TRBJ2-1 provide the parts outside the CDR3, is KAGVTQTPRYLIKTRGQQVTLSCSPISGHRSVSWYQQTPGQGLQFLFEYFSETQRNKGNFPGRFSGRQFSNSRSEMNVSTLELGDSALYLCASRRLAGGYNEQFFGPGTRLTVL.

This chain connects TRBV2 to TRBJ2-7; D possibly corresponds to TRBD1 (6 bases). The CDR3 has 14 amino acids. CDR1 and CDR2 (germline): SNHLY, FYNNEI. Deletions cut 2 bases from V and 5 bases from J, with 13 bases between. This chain's CDR3 is CASSERGRGNEQYF. In DNA, the CDR3 is TGTGCCAGCAGTGAACGGGGCAGGGGAAACGAGCAGTACTTC. Based on the CDR3 plus reference TRBV2 and TRBJ2-7, the full variable domain is EPEVTQTPSHQVTQMGQEVILRCVPISNHLYFYWYRQILGQKVEFLVSFYNNEISEKSEIFDDQFSVERPDGSNFTLKIRSTKLEDSAMYFCASSERGRGNEQYFGPGTRLTVT.

This clonotype was counted ten times or more. The rearrangement joins TRBV29-1 to TRBJ2-2; 7 nucleotides align to TRBD2. There are 14 residues in the CDR3. The junction had 7 bases not matched to a gene; V was cut back by 6 bases and J by 3 bases. From germline, CDR1 is SQVTM and CDR2 ANQGSEA. The CDR3 sequence is CSVGLGSDTGELFF. The CDR3 DNA follows: TGCAGCGTCGGACTAGGGTCGGACACCGGGGAGCTGTTTTTT.

The J gene is TRBJ1-2, the V gene TRBV19; 10 bases match TRBD1. The junction had 7 bases not matched to a gene; V was cut back by 5 bases and J by 7 bases. The CDR3 extends over 14 amino acids. Germline CDR1 reads LNHDA; CDR2 reads SQIVND (reference sequence). CDR3 sequence reads: CASSLDRGISGYTF. The DNA of the CDR3 is TGTGCCAGTAGTTTGGACAGGGGGATCTCTGGCTACACCTTC.

This clonotype occurred many times. The chain is built from TRBV7-8 and TRBJ1-1; D gene unclear. Germline V gives CDR1 SGHVS, CDR2 FQNEAQ. This CDR3 spans 13 amino acids. V lost 6 bases, J lost 2 bases, and 10 bases lay in between. The CDR3 DNA sequence: TGTGCCAGCAGTAAGAGCAAAAACACTGAAGCTTTCTTT. Its translation is CASSKSKNTEAFF.

This clonotype was seen more than once but under ten times. V gene TRBV7-2 combines with J gene TRBJ1-4; 7 positions match TRBD1. V was clipped by 3 bases and J by 4 bases; unmatched bases: 5. The CDR3 contains 15 residues. CDR1 and CDR2 (germline): SGHTA, FQGNSA. The CDR3 reads CASSFRTGFNEKLFF. Here the CDR3 DNA reads TGTGCCAGCAGCTTCCGGACAGGTTTTAATGAAAAACTGTTTTTT.

The chain uses TRBV7-2 and TRBJ2-2; D not certain. V was trimmed by 5 bases and J by 8 bases, leaving 9 bases between them. From germline, CDR1 is SGHTA and CDR2 FQGNSA. The length of the CDR3 is 12 residues. CDR3 protein: CASSVSEGELFF. CDR3 bases: TGTGCCAGCAGCGTATCCGAGGGGGAGCTGTTTTTT.

The chain uses TRBV20-1 and TRBJ2-5, with D maybe TRBD2 (6 bases). Per germline, CDR1 DFQATT and CDR2 SNEGSKA (reference sequence). Trimming left V 5 bases short and J 5 bases short, with 21 bases between. This CDR3 contains 15 residues. Written as DNA, the CDR3 is TGCAGTGCTCCGCCGGCGCGGGGACCGGGGGAGACCCAGTACTTC. It translates to CSAPPARGPGETQYF.

This clonotype was seen ten or more times. The chain links TRBV2 to TRBJ2-3; D might be TRBD2 (5 bases). The CDR3 length is 13 residues. In germline, CDR1 is SNHLY, CDR2 FYNNEI. Between the trimmed V and J ends, which lost 3 bases and 3 bases, there was a span of 7 bases. The DNA of the CDR3 is TGTGCCAGCAGTGAGCCGGGAACAGATACGCAGTATTTT. Translation: CASSEPGTDTQYF.

The V call is TRBV19, the J call TRBJ2-6, with D unresolved. The CDR3 extends over 13 amino acids. CDR1 LNHDA and CDR2 SQIVND come from the germline V gene (reference sequence). Trimming stripped 4 bases from V and 7 bases from J, with 8 bases between. CDR3 sequence reads: CASSSQLANVLTF. CDR3 in DNA: TGTGCCAGTAGTAGTCAGTTAGCCAACGTCCTGACTTTC.

The rearrangement links TRBV24-1 to TRBJ2-2; 7 bases align to TRBD1. Germline V gene sequence: CDR1 KGHDR, CDR2 SFDVKD. V dropped 4 bases and J dropped 5; count of bases not matched to a gene: 6. The CDR3 runs to 15 residues. The CDR3 DNA follows: TGTGCCACCAGTGACTCGGGACAGATTACCGGGGAGCTGTTTTTT. It encodes CATSDSGQITGELFF.

With regard to this clonotype: A much larger clone lies a single base off, so this may be a read error. V and J are TRBV6-1 and TRBJ1-6; tentatively, D is TRBD1 (6 bases). Germline V lookup: CDR1 MNHNS, CDR2 SASEGT. The length of the CDR3 is 14 residues. The ends were cut back, 6 bases at V and 6 bases at J, with 12 bases in the middle. The CDR3 reads CASSPAGVNSPLHF. DNA for the CDR3: TGTGCCAGCAGCCCCGCAGGGGTTAATTCACCCCTCCACTTT.

The J gene is TRBJ2-1, the V gene TRBV2, with 9 bases that match TRBD2. The CDR3 spans 13 residues. V gave up 8 bases and J gave up 5 bases; unmatched junction bases: 4. Germline V lookup: CDR1 SNHLY, CDR2 FYNNEI. This chain's CDR3 is CASVREGDNEQFF. CDR3 bases: TGTGCCAGCGTGCGGGAGGGGGACAATGAGCAGTTCTTC.

A note on this clonotype: Mismatch with germline at one junction end may stem from a read error. The chain links TRBV4-1 to TRBJ1-2; D uncertain. Per the germline V gene, CDR1 is MGHRA and CDR2 is YSYEKL. This CDR3 is built from 14 residues. CDR3 loop: CTSSQYSSNYGYTF. DNA of the CDR3: TGCACCAGCAGCCAATACAGTTCTAACTATGGCTACACCTTC.

J is TRBJ2-1 and V is TRBV3-1; D not resolved. Trimming removed 3 bases from V and 6 bases from J, with 9 bases in between. This CDR3 region has 13 residues. From germline, CDR1 is LGHDT and CDR2 YNNKEL (reference sequence). The CDR3 region has the DNA TGTGCCAGCAGCCACCCTTCGGCCAATGAGCAGTTCTTC. Translating gives CASSHPSANEQFF.

Ten or more counts support this clonotype. V gene TRBV29-1 combines with J gene TRBJ2-1, with 14 bases aligning to TRBD2. The CDR3 covers 13 residues. Germline CDR1 and CDR2: SQVTM and ANQGSEA. V was pared by 3 bases and J by 10 bases, with 2 bases of the junction left unmatched. The CDR3 sequence: CSVEGLAGVEQFF. The CDR3 coding sequence is TGCAGCGTTGAGGGACTAGCGGGAGTGGAGCAGTTCTTC.

There are many counts of this clonotype. The chain is built from TRBV20-1 and TRBJ2-7; unclear D gene. In germline, CDR1 is DFQATT, CDR2 SNEGSKA (reference sequence). Trimming left V 3 bases short and J 3 bases short, with 12 bases between. CDR3 length: 13 amino acids. The DNA for the CDR3 is TGCAGTGCTAGTCTCCCAGAGAGCTACGAGCAGTACTTC. It encodes CSASLPESYEQYF.